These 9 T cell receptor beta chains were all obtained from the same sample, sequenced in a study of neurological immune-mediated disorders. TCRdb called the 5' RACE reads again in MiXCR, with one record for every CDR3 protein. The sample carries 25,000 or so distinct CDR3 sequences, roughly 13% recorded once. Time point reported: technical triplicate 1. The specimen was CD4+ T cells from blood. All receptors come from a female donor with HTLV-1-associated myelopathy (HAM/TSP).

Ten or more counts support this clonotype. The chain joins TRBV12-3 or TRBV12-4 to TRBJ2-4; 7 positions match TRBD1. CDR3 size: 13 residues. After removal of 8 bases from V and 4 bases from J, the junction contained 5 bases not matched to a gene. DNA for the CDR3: TGTGCCAGCCGATCGACAGGGAAAAACATTCAGTACTTC. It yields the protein CASRSTGKNIQYF.

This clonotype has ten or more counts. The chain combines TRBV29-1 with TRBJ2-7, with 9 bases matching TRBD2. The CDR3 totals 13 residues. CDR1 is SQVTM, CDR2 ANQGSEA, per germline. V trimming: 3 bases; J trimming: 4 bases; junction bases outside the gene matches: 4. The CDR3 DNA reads TGCAGCGTTGATAGCGGGGGTTCTTACGAGCAGTACTTC. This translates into CSVDSGGSYEQYF.

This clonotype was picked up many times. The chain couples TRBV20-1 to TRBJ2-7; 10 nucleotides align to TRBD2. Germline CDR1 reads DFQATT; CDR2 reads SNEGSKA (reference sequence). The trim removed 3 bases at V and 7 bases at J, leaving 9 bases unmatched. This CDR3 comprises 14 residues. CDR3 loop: CSASAASGSEEQYF. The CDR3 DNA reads TGCAGTGCTAGTGCGGCTAGCGGGAGTGAAGAGCAGTACTTC.

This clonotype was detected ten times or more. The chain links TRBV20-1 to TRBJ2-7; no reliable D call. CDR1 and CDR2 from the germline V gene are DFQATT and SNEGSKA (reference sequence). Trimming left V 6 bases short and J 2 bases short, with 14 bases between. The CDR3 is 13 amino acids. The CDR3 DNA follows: TGCAGTGCATATTACAGATTCCCCTACGAGCAGTACTTC. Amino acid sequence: CSAYYRFPYEQYF.

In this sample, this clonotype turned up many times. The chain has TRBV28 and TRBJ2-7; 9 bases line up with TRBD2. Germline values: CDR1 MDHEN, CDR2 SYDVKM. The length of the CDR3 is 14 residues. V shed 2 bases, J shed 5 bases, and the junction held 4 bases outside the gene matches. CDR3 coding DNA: TGTGCCAGCAGTTTACCCGGCGGGGGGGACGAGCAGTACTTC. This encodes CASSLPGGGDEQYF.

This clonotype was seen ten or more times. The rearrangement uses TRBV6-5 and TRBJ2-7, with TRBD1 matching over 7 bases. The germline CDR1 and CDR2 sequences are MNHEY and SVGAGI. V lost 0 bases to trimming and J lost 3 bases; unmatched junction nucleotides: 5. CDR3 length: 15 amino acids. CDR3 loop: CASSYSPGGIYEQYF. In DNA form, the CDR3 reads TGTGCCAGCAGTTACTCCCCAGGGGGAATCTACGAGCAGTACTTC.

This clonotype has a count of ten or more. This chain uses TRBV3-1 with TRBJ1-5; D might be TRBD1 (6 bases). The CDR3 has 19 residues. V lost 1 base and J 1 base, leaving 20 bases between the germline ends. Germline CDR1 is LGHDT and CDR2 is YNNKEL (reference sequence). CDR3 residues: CASSQGGSGGAGSNQPQHF. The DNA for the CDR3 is TGTGCCAGCAGCCAAGGAGGTTCTGGGGGGGCAGGGAGCAATCAGCCCCAGCATTTT.

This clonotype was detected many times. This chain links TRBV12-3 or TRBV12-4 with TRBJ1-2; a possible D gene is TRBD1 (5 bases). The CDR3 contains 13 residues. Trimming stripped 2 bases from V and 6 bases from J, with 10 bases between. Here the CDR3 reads CASSLTGTDGYTF. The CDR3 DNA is TGTGCCAGCAGTTTAACTGGGACGGATGGCTACACCTTC.

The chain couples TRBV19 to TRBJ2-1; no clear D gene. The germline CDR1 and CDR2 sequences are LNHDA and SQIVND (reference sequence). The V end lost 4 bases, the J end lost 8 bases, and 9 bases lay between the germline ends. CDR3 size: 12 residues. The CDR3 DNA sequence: TGTGCCAGTAGTACGGCAGGTTATGAGCAGTTCTTC. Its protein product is CASSTAGYEQFF.